A selection of T cell receptor beta chains follows, all from one sample in a study of beta chain features in type 1 diabetes. TCRdb keeps only in-frame clones here, not all; method: immunoSEQ multiplex PCR. The table includes approximately 470,000 clones, roughly 30% detected once. Sequenced sample: naive CD4+ T cells from blood. The receptor set was obtained from a man younger than 35 in good health. Each CDR3 is given with its conserved first and last residue. D genes are given only for firm matches. The size field is filled for only some rows; it gives once, few, many or a size class.

V	J	D	size	CDR3	DNA
TRBV6-1	TRBJ2-7	-	-	CASSEAGRYEQYF	TGTGCCAGCAGTGAAGCCGGCAGGTACGAGCAGTACTTC
TRBV30	TRBJ2-3	TRBD2	-	CAWIASGDTDTQYF	TGTGCCTGGATAGCTAGCGGGGACACAGATACGCAGTATTTT
TRBV14	TRBJ2-1	TRBD2	few	CASSQLAGGPTTYNEQFF	TGTGCCAGCAGCCAACTAGCGGGAGGGCCTACGACTTACAATGAGCAGTTCTTC
TRBV6-6	TRBJ2-1	-	-	CASLPGNSYNEQFF	TGTGCCAGCTTGCCAGGGAACTCCTACAATGAGCAGTTCTTC
TRBV30	TRBJ2-2	-	-	CAWRVTGVNTGELFF	TGTGCCTGGAGGGTTACTGGGGTCAACACCGGGGAGCTGTTTTTT
TRBV5-4	TRBJ2-1	TRBD2	few	CASSLAASGRLYNEQFF	TGTGCCAGCAGCTTGGCGGCTAGCGGGAGACTCTACAATGAGCAGTTCTTC
TRBV7-9	TRBJ2-1	-	few	CASSLRNEQFF	TGTGCCAGCAGCTTGAGGAATGAGCAGTTCTTC
TRBV7-6	TRBJ2-7	-	few	CASSLIEGSSYEQYF	TGTGCCAGCAGCTTAATCGAGGGCAGCTCCTACGAGCAGTACTTC
TRBV6-5	TRBJ2-2	TRBD2	-	CASSYVASGSFGELFF	TGTGCCAGCAGTTACGTGGCTAGCGGGAGTTTTGGGGAGCTGTTTTTT
TRBV30	TRBJ2-1	-	few	CAWSTSGYNEQFF	TGTGCCTGGAGTACCTCTGGGTACAATGAGCAGTTCTTC
TRBV30	TRBJ2-7	-	few	CAWSRTGPYEQYF	TGTGCCTGGAGTCGGACGGGTCCCTACGAGCAGTACTTC
TRBV4-1	TRBJ1-2	-	few	CASSQVGQYYGYTF	TGCGCCAGCAGCCAAGTCGGGCAGTACTATGGCTACACCTTC
TRBV9	TRBJ2-4	-	-	CASSVEILAWKRKNIQYF	TGTGCCAGCAGCGTAGAAATCCTAGCGTGGAAGAGAAAAAACATTCAGTACTTC
TRBV10-3	TRBJ2-5	TRBD2	few	CAISESPGTSIETQYF	TGTGCCATCAGTGAGTCCCCCGGGACTAGTATAGAGACCCAGTACTTC
TRBV5-4	TRBJ2-7	TRBD2	-	CASSLVKASGKNEQYF	TGTGCCAGCAGCTTGGTTAAGGCTAGCGGGAAGAACGAGCAGTACTTC
TRBV7-9	TRBJ2-7	-	-	CASSLEGSGRSYEQYF	TGTGCCAGCAGCTTAGAAGGTTCGGGCAGGAGCTACGAGCAGTACTTC
TRBV5-1	TRBJ2-7	-	-	CASRGGREQYF	TGCGCCAGCAGGGGCGGTCGGGAGCAGTACTTC
TRBV6-6	TRBJ2-7	-	few	CASSYSNEQYF	TGTGCCAGCAGTTACTCGAACGAGCAGTACTTC
TRBV30	TRBJ2-7	-	-	CAWSAGLGPYEQYF	TGTGCCTGGAGCGCCGGATTAGGTCCGTACGAGCAGTACTTC
TRBV27	TRBJ1-1	-	-	CASSQIGRFHTEAFF	TGTGCCAGCAGCCAGATCGGACGGTTTCACACTGAAGCTTTCTTT
TRBV18	TRBJ2-1	TRBD2	few	CASSPSTSVYEQFF	TGTGCCAGCTCACCGTCGACTAGCGTGTATGAGCAGTTCTTC
TRBV10-3	TRBJ2-1	-	many	CAISGTTSSYNEQFF	TGTGCCATCAGCGGGACAACGAGCTCCTACAATGAGCAGTTCTTC
TRBV7-6	TRBJ1-1	-	-	CASSPGPNTEAFF	TGTGCCAGCAGCCCCGGGCCGAACACTGAAGCTTTCTTT
TRBV6-6	TRBJ2-7	TRBD2	-	CASSPLAGDYEQYF	TGTGCCAGCAGTCCTCTAGCGGGAGACTACGAGCAGTACTTC
TRBV15	TRBJ2-1	TRBD2	few	CATSRVAGEQFF	TGTGCCACCAGCCGGGTAGCGGGTGAGCAGTTCTTC
TRBV7-9	TRBJ2-5	TRBD1	few	CASSTWDRDQETQYF	TGTGCCAGCAGCACCTGGGACAGGGACCAAGAGACCCAGTACTTC
TRBV28	TRBJ2-1	TRBD2	few	CASSLWGSGSNEQFF	TGTGCCAGCAGTTTGTGGGGTAGCGGGAGCAATGAGCAGTTCTTC
TRBV30	TRBJ2-7	TRBD1	few	CAWSVIQGVNEQYF	TGTGCCTGGAGTGTAATACAGGGGGTTAACGAGCAGTACTTC
TRBV30	TRBJ1-1	-	few	CAWSREAGYTEAFF	TGTGCCTGGAGTAGGGAGGCAGGGTACACTGAAGCTTTCTTT
TRBV7-2	TRBJ2-7	-	few	CASVQPGHYSYEQYF	TGTGCCAGCGTACAACCGGGACACTACTCCTACGAGCAGTACTTC
TRBV19	TRBJ2-7	-	-	CASSIGLAYEQYF	TGTGCCAGTAGTATAGGATTGGCCTACGAGCAGTACTTC
TRBV28	TRBJ2-7	-	few	CASRPGGNYEQYF	TGTGCCAGCAGGCCAGGGGGGAACTACGAGCAGTACTTC
TRBV9	TRBJ2-3	TRBD1	few	CASSVAGQGTDTQYF	TGTGCCAGCAGCGTAGCAGGACAGGGAACAGATACGCAGTATTTT
TRBV29-1	TRBJ2-7	-	-	CSVGPDTLEQYF	TGCAGCGTTGGCCCGGACACGCTTGAGCAGTACTTC
TRBV7-3	TRBJ2-1	TRBD2	few	CASSSVLRGSHNEQFF	TGTGCCAGCAGCTCCGTCCTGCGGGGGTCCCACAATGAGCAGTTCTTC
TRBV6-5	TRBJ2-3	-	-	CASSGTATTDTQYF	TGTGCCAGCAGTGGGACTGCAACCACAGATACGCAGTATTTT
TRBV10-3	TRBJ2-6	TRBD1	few	CAISGYRGRSGSGANVLTF	TGTGCCATCAGTGGGTACAGGGGCCGTTCGGGCTCTGGGGCCAACGTCCTGACTTTC
TRBV30	TRBJ2-3	TRBD2	-	CAWRRTSERDTQYF	TGTGCCTGGAGGCGGACTAGCGAGAGAGATACGCAGTATTTT
TRBV10-3	TRBJ2-1	TRBD2	few	CAIREGLGFYNEQFF	TGTGCCATCAGGGAGGGACTAGGTTTCTACAATGAGCAGTTCTTC
TRBV19	TRBJ2-1	TRBD2	-	CASRDRSGSVDEQFF	TGTGCCAGCAGAGATCGCAGCGGGAGTGTGGATGAGCAGTTCTTC
TRBV12-5	TRBJ2-1	TRBD2	-	CASGLGSTSGPYNEQFF	TGTGCTAGTGGTTTGGGCTCGACTAGCGGCCCCTACAATGAGCAGTTCTTC
TRBV7-9	TRBJ2-7	-	few	CASSRGQGRDEQYF	TGTGCCAGCAGCCGAGGACAAGGGAGAGACGAGCAGTACTTC
TRBV15	TRBJ2-5	TRBD2	few	CATSSPGLAGGLVKTQYF	TGTGCCACCAGCTCACCGGGACTAGCGGGAGGGCTTGTAAAGACCCAGTACTTC